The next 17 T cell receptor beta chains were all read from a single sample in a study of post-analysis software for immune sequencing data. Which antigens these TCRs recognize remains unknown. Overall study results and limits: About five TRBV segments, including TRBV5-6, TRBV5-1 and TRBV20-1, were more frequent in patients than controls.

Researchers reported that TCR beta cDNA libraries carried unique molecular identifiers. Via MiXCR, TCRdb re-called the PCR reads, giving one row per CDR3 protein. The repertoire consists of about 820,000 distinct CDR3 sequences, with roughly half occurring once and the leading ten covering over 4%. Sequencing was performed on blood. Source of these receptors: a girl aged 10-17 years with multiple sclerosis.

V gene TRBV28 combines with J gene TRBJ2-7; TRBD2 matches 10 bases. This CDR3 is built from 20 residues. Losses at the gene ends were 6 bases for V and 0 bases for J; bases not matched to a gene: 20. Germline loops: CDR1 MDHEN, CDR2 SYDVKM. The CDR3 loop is CASSQSMMLAGVLPSYEQYF. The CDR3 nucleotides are TGTGCCAGCAGCCAATCGATGATGCTAGCGGGAGTTTTGCCCTCCTACGAGCAGTACTTC.

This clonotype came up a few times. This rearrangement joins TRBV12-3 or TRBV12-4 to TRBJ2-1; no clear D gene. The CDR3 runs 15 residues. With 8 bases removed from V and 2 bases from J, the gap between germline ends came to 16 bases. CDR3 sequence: CASFSTLDPYNEQFF. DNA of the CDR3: TGTGCCAGCTTTTCTACACTGGACCCCTACAATGAGCAGTTCTTC.

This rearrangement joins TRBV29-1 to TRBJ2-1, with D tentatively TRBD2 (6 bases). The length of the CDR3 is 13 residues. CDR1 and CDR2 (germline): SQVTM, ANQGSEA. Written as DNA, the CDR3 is TGCAGACGGCGGGGTTTGACCTACAATGAGCAGTTCTTC. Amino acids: CRRRGLTYNEQFF.

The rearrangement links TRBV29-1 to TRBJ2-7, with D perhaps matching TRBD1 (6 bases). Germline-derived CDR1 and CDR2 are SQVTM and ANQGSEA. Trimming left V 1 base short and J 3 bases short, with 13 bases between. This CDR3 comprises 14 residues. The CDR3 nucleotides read TGCAGCGTTGAAGCAGGGGCGGAGGTCTACGAGCAGTACTTC. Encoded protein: CSVEAGAEVYEQYF.

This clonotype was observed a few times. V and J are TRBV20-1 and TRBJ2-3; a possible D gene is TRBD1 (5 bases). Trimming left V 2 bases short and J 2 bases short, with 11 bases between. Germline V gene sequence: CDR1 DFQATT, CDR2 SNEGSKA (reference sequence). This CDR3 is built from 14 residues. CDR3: CSARRQTNTDTQYF. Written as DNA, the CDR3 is TGCAGTGCTAGACGACAGACCAACACAGATACGCAGTATTTT.

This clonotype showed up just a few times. CDR3: CSVVISSYEQYF. The CDR3 region has the DNA TGCAGCGTTGTCATCAGTTCCTACGAGCAGTACTTC. The rearrangement joins TRBV29-1 to TRBJ2-7; D is uncertain. This CDR3 comprises 12 residues. Germline V CDR1 and CDR2: SQVTM, ANQGSEA. V lost 4 bases and J 1 base, leaving 8 bases between the germline ends.

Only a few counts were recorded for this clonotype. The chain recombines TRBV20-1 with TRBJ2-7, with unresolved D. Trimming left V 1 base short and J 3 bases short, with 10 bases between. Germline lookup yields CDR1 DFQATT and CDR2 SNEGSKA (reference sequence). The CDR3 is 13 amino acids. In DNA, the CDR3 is TGCAGTGCTAGAGGTGCCGCCAACTACGAGCAGTACTTC. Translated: CSARGAANYEQYF.

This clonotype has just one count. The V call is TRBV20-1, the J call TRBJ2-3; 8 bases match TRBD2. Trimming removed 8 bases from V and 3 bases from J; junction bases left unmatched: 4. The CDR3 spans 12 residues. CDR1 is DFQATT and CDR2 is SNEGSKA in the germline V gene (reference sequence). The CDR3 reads CSPGGATDTQYF. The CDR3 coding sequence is TGCAGTCCGGGGGGGGCAACAGATACGCAGTATTTT.

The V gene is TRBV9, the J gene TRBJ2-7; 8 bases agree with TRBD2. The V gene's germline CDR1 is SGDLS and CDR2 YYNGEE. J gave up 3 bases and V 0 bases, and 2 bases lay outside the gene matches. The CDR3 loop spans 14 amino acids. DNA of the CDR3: TGTGCCAGCAGCGTAGCGGGACTAGACTACGAGCAGTACTTC. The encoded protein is CASSVAGLDYEQYF. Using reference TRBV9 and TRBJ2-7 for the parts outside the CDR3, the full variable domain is DSGVTQTPKHLITATGQRVTLRCSPRSGDLSVYWYQQSLDQGLQFLIQYYNGEERAKGNILERFSAQQFPDLHSELNLSSLELGDSALYFCASSVAGLDYEQYFGPGTRLTVT.

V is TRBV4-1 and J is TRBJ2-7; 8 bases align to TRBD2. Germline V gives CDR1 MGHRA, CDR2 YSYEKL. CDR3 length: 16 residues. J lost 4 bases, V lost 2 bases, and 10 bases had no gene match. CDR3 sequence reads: CASSQTRLAGFYEQYF. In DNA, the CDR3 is TGCGCCAGCAGCCAAACCAGGCTAGCGGGTTTTTACGAGCAGTACTTC.

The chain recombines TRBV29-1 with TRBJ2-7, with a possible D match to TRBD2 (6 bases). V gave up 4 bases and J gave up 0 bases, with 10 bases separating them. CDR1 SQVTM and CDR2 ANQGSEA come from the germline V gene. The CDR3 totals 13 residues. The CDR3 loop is CSVAGVLSYEQYF. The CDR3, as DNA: TGCAGCGTTGCGGGAGTCCTCTCCTACGAGCAGTACTTC.

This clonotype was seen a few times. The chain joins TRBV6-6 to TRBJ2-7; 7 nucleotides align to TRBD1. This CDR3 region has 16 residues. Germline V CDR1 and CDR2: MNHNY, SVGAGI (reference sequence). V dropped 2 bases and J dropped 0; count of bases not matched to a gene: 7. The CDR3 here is CASSYPTDRDSYEQYF. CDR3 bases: TGTGCCAGCAGTTACCCGACCGACAGGGACTCCTACGAGCAGTACTTC.

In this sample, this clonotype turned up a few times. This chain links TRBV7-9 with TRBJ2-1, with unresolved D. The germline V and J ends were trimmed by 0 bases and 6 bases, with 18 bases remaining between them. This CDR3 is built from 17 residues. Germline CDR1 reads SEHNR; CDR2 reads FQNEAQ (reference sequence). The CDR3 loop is CASSLAIDTRLSNEQFF. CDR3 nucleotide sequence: TGTGCCAGCAGCTTAGCTATAGATACACGGTTAAGCAATGAGCAGTTCTTC.

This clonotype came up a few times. CDR3 amino acids: CSVLGGDETQYF. The DNA for the CDR3 is TGCAGCGTGCTAGGGGGCGACGAGACCCAGTACTTC. This chain connects TRBV29-1 to TRBJ2-5, with 7 bases identical to TRBD1. Looked up from germline, CDR1 is SQVTM and CDR2 is ANQGSEA. J lost 5 bases, V lost 6 bases, and 6 bases had no gene match. The CDR3 totals 12 residues. The full variable domain, rest sourced from reference TRBV29-1 and TRBJ2-5, is SAVISQKPSRDICQRGTSLTIQCQVDSQVTMMFWYRQQPGQSLTLIATANQGSEATYESGFVIDKFPISRPNLTFSTLTVSNMSPEDSSIYLCSVLGGDETQYFGPGTRLLVL.

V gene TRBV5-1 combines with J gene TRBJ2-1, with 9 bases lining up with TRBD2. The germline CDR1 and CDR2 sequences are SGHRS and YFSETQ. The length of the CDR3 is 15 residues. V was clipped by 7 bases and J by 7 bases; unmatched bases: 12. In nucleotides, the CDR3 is TGCGCCAGCCAACAGGGTGGCAGCGGGGGGAATGAGCAGTTCTTC. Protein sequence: CASQQGGSGGNEQFF.

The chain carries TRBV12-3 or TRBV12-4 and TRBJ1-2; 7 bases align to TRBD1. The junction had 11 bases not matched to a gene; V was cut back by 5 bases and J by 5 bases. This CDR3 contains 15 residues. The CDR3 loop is CASSPPTGVLYGYTF. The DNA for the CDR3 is TGTGCCAGCAGTCCTCCCACAGGGGTCTTATATGGCTACACCTTC.

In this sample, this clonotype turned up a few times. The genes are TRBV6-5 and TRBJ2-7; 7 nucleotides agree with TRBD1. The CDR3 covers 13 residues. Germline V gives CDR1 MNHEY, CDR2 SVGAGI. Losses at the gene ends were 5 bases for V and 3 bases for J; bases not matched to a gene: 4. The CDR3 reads CASSGRQGYEQYF. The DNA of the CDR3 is TGTGCCAGCAGTGGAAGACAGGGCTACGAGCAGTACTTC.